This T cell receptor beta chain was recovered during a study of CD8 T cells in ankylosing spondylitis (dated 2017 in TCRdb). Study-level background: The study set out to find disease-linked TCR variants by profiling T cell receptor beta repertoires in ankylosing spondylitis patients and healthy donors. The full study cohort comprised 25 ankylosing spondylitis patients and roughly 110 healthy donors. Peripheral blood was sampled, and synovial fluid was additionally collected from ankylosing spondylitis patients.

The CDR3 holds 15 amino acids from the cysteine to the phenylalanine. Only the CDR3 DNA stays, 45 bases, in frame from base 1. CDR1 is given as MNHNS and CDR2 as SASEGT, both from the germline V gene. The junction carries 15 bases between V and J, which are trimmed by 6 bases and 1 base respectively. Overall results and qualifications from the work: A TCR beta motif made up of fewer than 10 highly homologous amino acid variants appeared to be characteristic of blood from ankylosing spondylitis patients. Some TCR beta motif variants had previously been reported in synovial fluid and blood of reactive arthritis patients, which suggested common disease-initiation mechanisms. The disease-linked clones showed a CD8+ phenotype and occurred at relatively low frequencies in peripheral blood. According to the report, matched synovial fluid samples from ankylosing spondylitis patients were significantly enriched for the disease-linked clones.

In its sample, this clonotype was seen many times. There is no known antigen for this receptor. Per-nucleotide qualities are absent, and no much larger clonotype sits a single base away. Sequencing relied on an Illumina HiSeq 2500. Quantitative 5'-RACE with molecular barcodes was the method used to prepare the TCR beta libraries. Per the source publication's procedure: Disease-linked TCR variants were identified with a new computational method built on a probabilistic model of VDJ rearrangement. TCRdb reprocessing: public reads trimmed at Q25 with fastp, clones called with MiXCR, in-frame beta chains kept. Every distinct CDR3 protein forms one entry, paired with its most common genes and DNA. What appears here as the V and J calls and clone size reflects TCRdb's work, not the paper's. This sample is represented by about 160,000 distinct CDR3 sequences; about 16% of them were singletons. About 7.8% of the sample belongs to the ten largest clones.

Sequencing used blood, either unsorted or a sorted T cell fraction (not recorded which). This clonotype was obtained from a male donor with ankylosing spondylitis or in good health (not recorded which). This receptor chain uses TRBV6-1 and TRBJ2-5; TRBD1 is perhaps the D gene, given 6 matching bases. The nucleotide sequence reads as follows: TGTGCCAGCAGACAATGGGACAAAGGCCAAGAGACCCAGTACTTC. The resulting protein is CASRQWDKGQETQYF.